This T cell receptor (beta chain) derives from a study of response to subunit inactivated influenza vaccine (dated by TCRdb to 2016 to 2018). About the study as a whole: To follow how T cells responded to a trivalent subunit inactivated influenza vaccine, the researchers relied on deep quantitative profiling of the T cell receptor repertoire.

Library prep was done by RT-PCR. This sample was sequenced with an Illumina HiSeq 2500. TCRdb's own reprocessing of the public reads used fastp at Q25 and MiXCR and kept productive beta chains. Each CDR3 protein appears once, grouped with its most common genes and DNA. The sample profile shows under 850,000 distinct CDR3 sequences; less than 20% of them were found once. Clones ranked in the top ten supply approximately 10% of the sample. Of note for this clonotype: Its cognate antigen has yet to be identified. Nothing much larger sits one base from this clone, and base qualities are not available.

Summary of the overall study and its limitations: The authors proposed that each seasonal influenza vaccination may bring in only a limited number of new T cells.

The V and J ends are trimmed by 0 bases and 3 bases, leaving 9 bases between them. The cysteine opens and the phenylalanine closes a CDR3 of 14 amino acids. Only the CDR3 DNA stays, 42 bases, in frame from base 1. Per the germline V gene (reference sequence), DFQATT is the CDR1 and SNEGSKA is the CDR2. Sequenced material: PBMCs from blood, taken 5 to 6 days after vaccination. The receptor was derived from a man aged 45-65 years who received an inactivated influenza vaccine. Donor details come from another sample of the same person, matched by shared clones. The chain is assembled from TRBV20-1 and TRBJ1-5, with the D gene too uncertain to name. This receptor has the CDR3 CSARDLSVNQPQHF. In nucleotide form, the sequence is TGCAGTGCTAGAGATTTGTCAGTCAATCAGCCCCAGCATTTT.